Following are 9 T cell receptor beta chains from one sample sequenced in a study of CD8 T cells in ankylosing spondylitis. From the 5' RACE reads, TCRdb called clonotypes with MiXCR, one entry per CDR3 protein. The sample holds some 95,000 distinct CDR3 sequences; roughly 8.8% are singletons and the top ten take roughly 4.6%. Material: blood, either unsorted or a sorted T cell fraction (not recorded which). These receptors came from a male donor with ankylosing spondylitis or in good health (not recorded which).

This chain uses TRBV7-9 with TRBJ2-7; 7 bases align to TRBD1. Germline V gives CDR1 SEHNR, CDR2 FQNEAQ (reference sequence). With 2 bases clipped from V and 1 base from J, the junction kept 8 bases outside the gene matches. The CDR3 is made up of 16 amino acids. The CDR3 DNA sequence: TGTGCCAGCAGCTTAAAGGCCCCGACAGGGTCCTACGAGCAGTACTTC. Amino acids: CASSLKAPTGSYEQYF.

The rearrangement uses TRBV6-1 and TRBJ2-1; 12 positions agree with TRBD2. This CDR3 region has 14 residues. Looked up from germline, CDR1 is MNHNS and CDR2 is SASEGT. The V and J ends lost 9 bases and 5 bases, in that order; junction bases with no gene match: 5. The CDR3 loop reads CASTLAGGDNEQFF. CDR3 sequence (DNA): TGTGCCAGTACTCTAGCGGGGGGGGACAATGAGCAGTTCTTC.

This clonotype was seen repeatedly, ten times or more. V and J are TRBV29-1 and TRBJ1-3, with D possibly matching TRBD1 (5 bases). Deletions cut 2 bases from V and 2 bases from J, with 13 bases between. Germline V gene data show CDR1 as SQVTM and CDR2 as ANQGSEA. This CDR3 spans 15 amino acids. DNA for the CDR3: TGCAGCGTTGAAACTCCAGGGTTCCCTGGAAACACCATATATTTT. Protein product: CSVETPGFPGNTIYF.

The table lists this clonotype with a few counts. This sequence joins TRBV7-9 and TRBJ1-2; no clear D gene. The V end was cut by 1 base, the J end by 3 bases, with 6 bases between. The germline V gene encodes CDR1 SEHNR and CDR2 FQNEAQ (reference sequence). The CDR3 has 13 residues. The CDR3 coding sequence is TGTGCCAGCAGCTTAGACAGATACTATGGCTACACCTTC. The encoded protein is CASSLDRYYGYTF. Full variable domain (outside the CDR3, taken from reference TRBV7-9 and TRBJ1-2): DTGVSQNPRHKITKRGQNVTFRCDPISEHNRLYWYRQTLGQGPEFLTYFQNEAQLEKSRLLSDRFSAERPKGSFSTLEIQRTEQGDSAMYLCASSLDRYYGYTFGSGTRLTVV.

The chain links TRBV5-1 to TRBJ2-1, with 13 bases matching TRBD2. The CDR3 spans 16 residues. The V gene end was trimmed by 3 bases and the J gene end by 10 bases; junction bases not matched to a gene: 10. Germline V lookup: CDR1 SGHRS, CDR2 YFSETQ. The CDR3 coding sequence is TGCGCCAGCAGCTCGGGACTAGCGGGGCGAGAGGACGAGCAGTTCTTC. It encodes CASSSGLAGREDEQFF. The full variable domain, completed using reference TRBV5-1 and TRBJ2-1, is KAGVTQTPRYLIKTRGQQVTLSCSPISGHRSVSWYQQTPGQGLQFLFEYFSETQRNKGNFPGRFSGRQFSNSRSEMNVSTLELGDSALYLCASSSGLAGREDEQFFGPGTRLTVL.

This clonotype was found many times. V usage is TRBV11-1 and J usage is TRBJ2-7; unclear D gene. The V gene lost 3 bases and the J gene lost 1 base, with 10 bases spanning the gap. The CDR3 loop spans 14 amino acids. In germline, CDR1 is SGHAT, CDR2 FQDESV (reference sequence). CDR3 protein: CASSFGAASYEQYF. The CDR3 DNA is TGTGCCAGCAGCTTTGGAGCAGCTTCCTACGAGCAGTACTTC.

This sequence joins TRBV27 and TRBJ2-7; D gene uncertain. V lost 2 bases, J lost 4 bases, and 12 bases lay in between. The CDR3 contains 14 residues. Germline CDR1 and CDR2: MNHEY and SMNVEV (reference sequence). DNA of the CDR3: TGTGCCAGCAGTTTAAGAAGCTTAGGTTACGAGCAGTACTTC. Translation: CASSLRSLGYEQYF.

In this sample, this clonotype turned up many times. This chain uses TRBV27 with TRBJ2-1; no reliable D call. CDR3 length: 14 residues. V was cut by 5 bases and J by 5 bases, with 13 bases left in between. Germline CDR1 is MNHEY and CDR2 is SMNVEV (reference sequence). DNA of the CDR3: TGTGCCAGCAGTCCACGGACGGCCGACAATGAGCAGTTCTTC. Translated, it gives CASSPRTADNEQFF.

The table lists this clonotype with a few counts. The V gene is TRBV11-2, the J gene TRBJ2-3; 8 nucleotides agree with TRBD2. Germline V gives CDR1 SGHAT, CDR2 FQNNGV. The V segment lost 0 bases and the J segment 4 bases; nucleotides outside the gene matches: 12. This CDR3 is built from 18 residues. The DNA of the CDR3 is TGTGCCAGCAGCTTAGAAGTGGTCGGCCGGGGGGGCGCAGATACGCAGTATTTT. It encodes CASSLEVVGRGGADTQYF. Drawing the rest from reference TRBV11-2 and TRBJ2-3, the complete variable domain is EAGVAQSPRYKIIEKRQSVAFWCNPISGHATLYWYQQILGQGPKLLIQFQNNGVVDDSQLPKDRFSAERLKGVDSTLKIQPAKLEDSAVYLCASSLEVVGRGGADTQYFGPGTRLTVL.